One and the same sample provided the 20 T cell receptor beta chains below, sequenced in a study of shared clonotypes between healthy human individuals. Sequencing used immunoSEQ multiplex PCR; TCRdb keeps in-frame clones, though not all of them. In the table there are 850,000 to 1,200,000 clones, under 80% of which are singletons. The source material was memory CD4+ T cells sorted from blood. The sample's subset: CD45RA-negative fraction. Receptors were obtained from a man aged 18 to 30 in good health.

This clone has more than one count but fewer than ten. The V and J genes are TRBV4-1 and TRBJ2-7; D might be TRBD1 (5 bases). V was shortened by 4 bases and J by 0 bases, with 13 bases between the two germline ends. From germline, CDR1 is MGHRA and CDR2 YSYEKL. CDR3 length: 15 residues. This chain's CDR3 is CASSRQTESSYEQYF. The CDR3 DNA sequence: TGCGCCAGCAGCCGCCAGACAGAGAGCTCCTACGAGCAGTACTTC.

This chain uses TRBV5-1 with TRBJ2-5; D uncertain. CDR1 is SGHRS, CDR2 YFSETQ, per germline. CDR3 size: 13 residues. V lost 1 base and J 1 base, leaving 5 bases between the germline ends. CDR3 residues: CASSLMAQETQYF. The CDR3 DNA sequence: TGCGCCAGCAGCTTGATGGCCCAAGAGACCCAGTACTTC.

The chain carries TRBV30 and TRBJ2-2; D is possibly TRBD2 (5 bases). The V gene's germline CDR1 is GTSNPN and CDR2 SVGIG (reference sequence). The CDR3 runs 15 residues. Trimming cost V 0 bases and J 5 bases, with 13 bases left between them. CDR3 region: CAWSVLDSPTGELFF. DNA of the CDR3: TGTGCCTGGAGTGTACTGGACTCCCCTACCGGGGAGCTGTTTTTT.

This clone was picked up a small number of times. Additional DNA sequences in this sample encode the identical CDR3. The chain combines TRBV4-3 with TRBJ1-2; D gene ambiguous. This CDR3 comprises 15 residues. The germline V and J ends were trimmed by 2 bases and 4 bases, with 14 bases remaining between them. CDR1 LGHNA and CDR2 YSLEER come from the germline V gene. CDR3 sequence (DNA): TGCGCCAGCAGCCAAAGGAAGGGAGGGTTCTATGGCTACACCTTC. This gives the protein CASSQRKGGFYGYTF.

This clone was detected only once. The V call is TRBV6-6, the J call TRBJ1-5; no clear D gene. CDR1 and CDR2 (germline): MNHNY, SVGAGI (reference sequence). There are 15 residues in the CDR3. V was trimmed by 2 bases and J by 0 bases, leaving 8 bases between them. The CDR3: CASSYGSVSNQPQHF. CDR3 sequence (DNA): TGTGCCAGCAGTTACGGGTCTGTTAGCAATCAGCCCCAGCATTTT.

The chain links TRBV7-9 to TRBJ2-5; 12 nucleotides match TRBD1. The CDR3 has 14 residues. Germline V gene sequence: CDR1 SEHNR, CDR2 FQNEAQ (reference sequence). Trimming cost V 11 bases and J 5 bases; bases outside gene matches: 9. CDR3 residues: CAGAGTGGAETQYF. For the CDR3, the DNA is TGTGCCGGTGCCGGGACAGGGGGCGCGGAGACCCAGTACTTC.

The CDR3 DNA reads as TGTGCCAGCAGCTTCACAGGGGTAGGTCAGCCCCAGCATTTT. Encoded protein: CASSFTGVGQPQHF. The V and J genes are TRBV7-2 and TRBJ1-5, with 7 bases lining up with TRBD1. The CDR3 is 14 residues long. Per germline, CDR1 SGHTA and CDR2 FQGNSA. Trimming cost V 3 bases and J 6 bases; bases outside gene matches: 5.

This CDR3 is CASKQTGEGGYTF. The DNA of the CDR3 is TGTGCCAGCAAACAAACAGGGGAAGGTGGCTACACCTTC. J is TRBJ1-2 and V is TRBV2; the match to TRBD1 covers 7 bases. Germline loops: CDR1 SNHLY, CDR2 FYNNEI. The CDR3 loop spans 13 amino acids. V lost 7 bases and J lost 7; bases outside the gene matches: 9.

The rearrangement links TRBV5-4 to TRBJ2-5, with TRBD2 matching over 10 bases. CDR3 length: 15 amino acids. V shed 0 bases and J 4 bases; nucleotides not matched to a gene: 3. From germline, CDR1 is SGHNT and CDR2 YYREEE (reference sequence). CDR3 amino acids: CASSLALAGGETQYF. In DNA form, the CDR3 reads TGTGCCAGCAGCTTGGCTTTAGCGGGAGGAGAGACCCAGTACTTC.

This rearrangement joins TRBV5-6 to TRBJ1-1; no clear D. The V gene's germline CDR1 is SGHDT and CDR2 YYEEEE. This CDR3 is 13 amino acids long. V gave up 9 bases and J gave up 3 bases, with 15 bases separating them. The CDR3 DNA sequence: TGTGCCACCAAGAGGGATTTGGACACTGAAGCTTTCTTT. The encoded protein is CATKRDLDTEAFF. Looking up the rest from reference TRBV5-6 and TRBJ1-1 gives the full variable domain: DAGVTQSPTHLIKTRGQQVTLRCSPKSGHDTVSWYQQALGQGPQFIFQYYEEEERQRGNFPDRFSGHQFPNYSSELNVNALLLGDSALYLCATKRDLDTEAFFGQGTRLTVV.

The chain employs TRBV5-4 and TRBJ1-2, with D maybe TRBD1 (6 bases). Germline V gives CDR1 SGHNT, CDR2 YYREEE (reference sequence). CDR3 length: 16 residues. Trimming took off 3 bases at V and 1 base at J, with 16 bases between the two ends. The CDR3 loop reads CASSSPGTKYNYGYTF. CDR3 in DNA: TGTGCCAGCAGCTCCCCCGGGACAAAATATAACTATGGCTACACCTTC.

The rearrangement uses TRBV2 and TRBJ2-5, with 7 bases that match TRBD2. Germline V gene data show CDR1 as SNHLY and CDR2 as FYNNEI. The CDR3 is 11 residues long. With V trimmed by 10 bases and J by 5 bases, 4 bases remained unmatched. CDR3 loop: CATRLAETQYF. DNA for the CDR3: TGTGCCACACGACTAGCCGAGACCCAGTACTTC.

The CDR3 bases are TGTGCCATCAGACAGGGATCCTTCACCGGGGAGCTGTTTTTT. As protein: CAIRQGSFTGELFF. The rearrangement joins TRBV6-6 to TRBJ2-2; 7 bases are shared with TRBD1. CDR3 size: 14 residues. V gave up 10 bases and J gave up 4 bases; unmatched junction bases: 9. Germline-derived CDR1 and CDR2 are MNHNY and SVGAGI (reference sequence).

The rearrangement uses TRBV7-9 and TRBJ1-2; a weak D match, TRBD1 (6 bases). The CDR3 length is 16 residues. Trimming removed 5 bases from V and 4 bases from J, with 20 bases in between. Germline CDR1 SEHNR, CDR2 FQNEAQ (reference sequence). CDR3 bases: TGTGCCAGCAGCCCGGGTATAGGGGGACGTGGCTATGGCTACACCTTC. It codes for CASSPGIGGRGYGYTF.

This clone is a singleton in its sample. In DNA form, the CDR3 reads TGTGCCAGCAGCTTGGGTGGAAAAAATCAGCCCCAGCATTTT. Its translation: CASSLGGKNQPQHF. This chain uses TRBV5-6 with TRBJ1-5; D not resolved. The V gene's germline CDR1 is SGHDT and CDR2 YYEEEE. The germline V and J ends were trimmed by 0 bases and 4 bases, with 8 bases remaining between them. The CDR3 has 14 amino acids.

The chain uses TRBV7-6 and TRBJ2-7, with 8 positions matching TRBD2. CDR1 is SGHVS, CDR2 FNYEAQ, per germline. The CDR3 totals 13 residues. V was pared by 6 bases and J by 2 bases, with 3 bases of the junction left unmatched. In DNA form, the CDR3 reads TGTGCCAGCAGGTCAGCGGGGGCCTACGAGCAGTACTTC. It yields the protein CASRSAGAYEQYF.

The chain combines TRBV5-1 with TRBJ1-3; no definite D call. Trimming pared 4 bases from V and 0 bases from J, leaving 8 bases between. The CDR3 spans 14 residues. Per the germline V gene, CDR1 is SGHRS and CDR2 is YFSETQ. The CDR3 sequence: CASSPLSSGNTIYF. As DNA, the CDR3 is TGCGCCAGCAGCCCTCTTAGCTCTGGAAACACCATATATTTT.

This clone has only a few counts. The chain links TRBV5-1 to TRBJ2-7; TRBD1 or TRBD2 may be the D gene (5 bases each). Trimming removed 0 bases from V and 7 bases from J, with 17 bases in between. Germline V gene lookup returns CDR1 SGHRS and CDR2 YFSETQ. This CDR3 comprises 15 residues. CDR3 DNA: TGCGCCAGCAGCTTGGGCGGCTTGGGGGTGTGGGAGCAGTACTTC. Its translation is CASSLGGLGVWEQYF.

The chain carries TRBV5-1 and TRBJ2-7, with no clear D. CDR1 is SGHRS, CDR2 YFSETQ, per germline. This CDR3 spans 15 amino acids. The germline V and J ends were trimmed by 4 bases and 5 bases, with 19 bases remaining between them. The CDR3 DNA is TGCGCCAGCAGCAGCGAGGAAAGACCCAGCAACGAGCAGTACTTC. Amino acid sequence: CASSSEERPSNEQYF.

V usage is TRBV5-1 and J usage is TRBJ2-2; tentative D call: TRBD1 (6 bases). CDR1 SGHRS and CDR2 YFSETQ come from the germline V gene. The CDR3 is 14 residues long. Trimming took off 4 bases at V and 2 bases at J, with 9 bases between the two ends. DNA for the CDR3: TGCGCCAGCAGCCAGGACAGTAACACCGGGGAGCTGTTTTTT. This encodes CASSQDSNTGELFF.